These 25 T cell receptor beta chains originate from one sample sequenced in a study of blood T cells in healthy people across ages. Then a second PCR, running about 7 to 11 cycles, was carried out with a sample-barcoded 5' primer and a J-beta primer mix. TCRdb passed the 5' RACE reads through MiXCR, listing each CDR3 protein once. The profile covers over a million distinct CDR3 sequences, with about 23% appearing a single time and less than 0.85% taken by the ten largest. Separately, the same data were catalogued under a study of T cells of mothers and their children.

Input material: blood. All receptors come from a girl between 2 and 10 years old in good health.

The V call is TRBV5-1, the J call TRBJ2-1; TRBD1 or TRBD2 may be the D gene (5 bases each). Germline CDR1 is SGHRS and CDR2 is YFSETQ. CDR3 length equals 14 residues. Trimming stripped 4 bases from V and 9 bases from J, with 17 bases between. The CDR3 bases are TGCGCCAGCAGCCAGGATGAGGGGTTGTTTGAGCAGTTCTTC. This translates into CASSQDEGLFEQFF.

This clonotype has only a few counts. V gene TRBV11-2 combines with J gene TRBJ2-1, with D perhaps matching TRBD1 or TRBD2 (5 bases each). The DNA end is more similar to TRBJ2-7, so the J call may be wrong. The CDR3 is 14 residues long. Germline V gives CDR1 SGHAT, CDR2 FQNNGV. CDR3 DNA: TGTGCCAGCGGCAGGACAACGGGAAGTGACGAGCAGTACTTC. It specifies CASGRTTGSDEQYF.

The rearrangement links TRBV4-3 to TRBJ2-7, with D perhaps TRBD2 (6 bases). This CDR3 is built from 16 residues. Trimming stripped 0 bases from V and 0 bases from J, with 12 bases between. The germline V gene has CDR1 LGHNA and CDR2 YSLEER. Here the CDR3 reads CASSQEPGGASYEQYF. Written as DNA, the CDR3 is TGCGCCAGCAGCCAAGAGCCCGGCGGGGCCTCCTACGAGCAGTACTTC.

There are a few counts of this clonotype. The rearrangement links TRBV21-1 to TRBJ2-7; the table names TRBD1, a call not compared with the DNA. TRBV21-1 is assigned pseudogene status. The CDR3 spans 13 residues. Written as DNA, the CDR3 is TGTGCCAGCAGCAAAGCGGACAGCTACGAGCAGTACTTC. Its translation: CASSKADSYEQYF.

This clonotype was found a few times. The V call is TRBV29-1, the J call TRBJ2-2, with unresolved D. The CDR3 is made up of 12 amino acids. Germline CDR1 reads SQVTM; CDR2 reads ANQGSEA. The V and J ends lost 7 bases and 1 base respectively, with 7 bases between them. This chain's CDR3 is CSGSKNTGELFF. For the CDR3, the DNA is TGCAGCGGAAGTAAGAACACCGGGGAGCTGTTTTTT.

The rearrangement links TRBV28 to TRBJ2-5; D is possibly TRBD2 (6 bases). V shed 4 bases and J shed 5 bases, with 17 bases lying between them. Germline V gives CDR1 MDHEN, CDR2 SYDVKM. The CDR3 is 15 amino acids. In DNA, the CDR3 is TGTGCCAGCAGTTCCCTGACTAGGGTAGAGGAGACCCAGTACTTC. This codes for CASSSLTRVEETQYF.

V and J are TRBV5-1 and TRBJ2-5, with a tentative D call TRBD1 (6 bases). Germline CDR1 is SGHRS and CDR2 is YFSETQ. V was clipped by 4 bases and J by 4 bases, with 17 bases between them. The CDR3 extends over 15 amino acids. Written as DNA, the CDR3 is TGCGCCAGCAGCCTAACCTGGGGGCTCGGAGAGACCCAGTACTTC. As protein: CASSLTWGLGETQYF.

V gene TRBV24-1 combines with J gene TRBJ2-7; 7 bases align to TRBD1. Germline assignment: CDR1 KGHDR and CDR2 SFDVKD. The J segment lost 6 bases and the V segment lost 4 bases, leaving 8 bases of the junction unmatched. The CDR3 length is 14 residues. The CDR3 sequence: CATSDHRTGPEQYF. CDR3 nucleotide sequence: TGTGCCACCAGTGACCACAGGACAGGTCCCGAGCAGTACTTC.

This clonotype appeared once. The rearrangement uses TRBV20-1 and TRBJ1-1; no clear D. The CDR3 is 12 amino acids. V dropped 4 bases and J dropped 2 bases, with 8 bases sitting between them. CDR1 DFQATT and CDR2 SNEGSKA come from the germline V gene (reference sequence). The CDR3 reads CSAMPVNTEAFF. The CDR3 nucleotides are TGCAGTGCTATGCCGGTAAACACTGAAGCTTTCTTT.

This clonotype was observed a handful of times. The gene calls are TRBV7-6 and TRBJ2-5, with D perhaps TRBD1 or TRBD2 (5 bases each). The V gene's germline CDR1 is SGHVS and CDR2 FNYEAQ. CDR3 size: 13 residues. Trimming left V 4 bases short and J 10 bases short, with 16 bases between. As DNA, the CDR3 is TGTGCCAGCAGCTCCGGGACCCTGAGGGACCAGTACTTC. Translating it yields CASSSGTLRDQYF.

The chain joins TRBV27 to TRBJ2-2; TRBD2 aligns across 12 bases. V gave up 5 bases and J gave up 6 bases; unmatched junction bases: 4. The germline V gene has CDR1 MNHEY and CDR2 SMNVEV (reference sequence). This CDR3 is 15 amino acids long. The CDR3 reads CASSLTSGSSGELFF. In nucleotides, the CDR3 is TGTGCCAGCAGTCTGACTAGCGGGAGTTCCGGGGAGCTGTTTTTT.

This clonotype was detected only a few times. The chain links TRBV20-1 to TRBJ2-7; the D is unclear. Trimming stripped 3 bases from V and 7 bases from J, with 16 bases between. CDR1 is DFQATT, CDR2 SNEGSKA, per germline (reference sequence). The CDR3 has 13 amino acids. DNA of the CDR3: TGCAGTGCTAGCGAAGGGTCCCGATGGGAGCAGTACTTC. It specifies CSASEGSRWEQYF.

This clonotype was seen more than once but under ten times. The J gene is TRBJ2-7, the V gene TRBV9; D not certain. Germline V gene sequence: CDR1 SGDLS, CDR2 YYNGEE. The CDR3 is made up of 13 amino acids. Trimming removed 1 base from V and 7 bases from J, with 12 bases in between. CDR3 region: CASSVMGMGEQYF. The CDR3 DNA reads TGTGCCAGCAGCGTAATGGGGATGGGGGAGCAGTACTTC.

This clonotype appeared once. This rearrangement joins TRBV20-1 to TRBJ2-3; TRBD2 agrees at 9 bases. The CDR3 length is 14 residues. The ends lost 1 base at V and 3 bases at J; junction bases unmatched: 2. Germline V gives CDR1 DFQATT, CDR2 SNEGSKA (reference sequence). The CDR3 DNA reads as TGCAGTGCTAGAGTAGCGGGGGCAACAGATACGCAGTATTTT. Translated, it gives CSARVAGATDTQYF.

This clonotype was seen only a few times. The genes are TRBV5-1 and TRBJ1-4; maybe TRBD1 (5 bases). Trimming pared 2 bases from V and 3 bases from J, leaving 8 bases between. The CDR3 length is 14 residues. Per the germline V gene, CDR1 is SGHRS and CDR2 is YFSETQ. The CDR3: CASSFDSPNEKLFF. CDR3 coding DNA: TGCGCCAGCAGCTTTGACAGTCCTAATGAAAAACTGTTTTTT.

The V gene is TRBV7-2, the J gene TRBJ2-5; TRBD1 might be the D (6 bases). The CDR3 spans 12 residues. Germline CDR1 and CDR2: SGHTA and FQGNSA. The V end was cut by 1 base, the J end by 13 bases, with 13 bases between. The CDR3, as DNA: TGTGCCAGCAGCTTAGAGATGGGGGCGTGGTACTTC. Encoded protein: CASSLEMGAWYF.

A few counts support this clonotype. At one end, the junction sequence differs from germline, possibly due to a read error. J is TRBJ2-5 and V is TRBV12-5, with 11 bases identical to TRBD2. Germline V gives CDR1 LGHNT, CDR2 FRNRAP. The CDR3 has 15 amino acids. CDR3 residues: CASGPEILTSGIWFF. The CDR3 DNA sequence: TGTGCTAGTGGTCCCGAAATCTTGACTAGCGGGATTTGGTTCTTC.

This clonotype was detected a few times. The rearrangement joins TRBV12-3 or TRBV12-4 to TRBJ1-1, with D possibly being TRBD1 (6 bases). V was shortened by 1 base and J by 11 bases, with 11 bases between the two germline ends. The CDR3 spans 12 residues. The CDR3 here is CASSLGRGAAFF. The CDR3 bases are TGTGCCAGCAGTTTAGGTCGGGGGGCGGCTTTCTTT.

This clonotype was recorded a few times. The gene calls are TRBV5-4 and TRBJ1-2; TRBD1 matches 9 bases. The CDR3 totals 16 residues. CDR1 SGHNT and CDR2 YYREEE come from the germline V gene (reference sequence). J was trimmed by 4 bases and V by 4 bases; bases with no gene match: 11. As DNA, the CDR3 is TGTGCCAGCAGCCCCCCCGGGACAGGGCCTAGCTATGGCTACACCTTC. Amino acids: CASSPPGTGPSYGYTF.

Notes on this clonotype: Relative to the germline gene, one junction end is altered; a read error may explain this. The V and J genes are TRBV29-1 and TRBJ2-3; weak D call: TRBD2 (6 bases). Germline V gene data show CDR1 as SQVTM and CDR2 as ANQGSEA. This CDR3 spans 11 amino acids. This CDR3 is CSVEVEAGRDF. For the CDR3, the DNA is TGCAGCGTTGAAGTCGAGGCCGGGAGAGATTTT.

This clonotype has just a few counts. The V and J genes are TRBV29-1 and TRBJ1-5; 8 bases line up with TRBD1. Trimming removed 6 bases from V and 3 bases from J; junction bases left unmatched: 4. Germline CDR1 is SQVTM and CDR2 is ANQGSEA. This CDR3 is built from 13 residues. The CDR3 spells CSVLQGDNQPQHF. The CDR3 bases are TGCAGCGTACTACAGGGGGACAATCAGCCCCAGCATTTT.

The table lists this clonotype with a few counts. V usage is TRBV12-3 or TRBV12-4 and J usage is TRBJ1-1; the D gene is possibly TRBD1 (6 bases). The CDR3 runs to 14 residues. Between the trimmed V and J ends, which lost 4 bases and 0 bases, there was a span of 9 bases. The CDR3 region is CASSSQGLNTEAFF. The CDR3 nucleotides read TGTGCCAGCAGTTCACAGGGACTGAACACTGAAGCTTTCTTT.

This clonotype appeared a few times. This chain joins TRBV5-8 and TRBJ1-2; unclear D gene. Germline-derived CDR1 and CDR2 are SGHTS and YDEGEE. This CDR3 spans 13 amino acids. Trimming left V 4 bases short and J 8 bases short, with 15 bases between. The CDR3 nucleotides read TGTGCCAGCAGCCCCCCTTGGGATAGGGGCTACACCTTC. Its protein is CASSPPWDRGYTF.

In regard to this clonotype: Given a much more abundant clone one base away, this may be a read error. The CDR3 DNA is TGTGCCGGCAGCTCAGGGACTGGGGCCAACGTCCTGACTTTC. It yields the protein CAGSSGTGANVLTF. The chain uses TRBV5-5 and TRBJ2-6; possible D gene TRBD1, 5 bases. The germline CDR1 and CDR2 sequences are SGHKS and YYEKEE (reference sequence). This CDR3 is built from 14 residues.

This clonotype was counted only a few times. The chain couples TRBV4-1 to TRBJ2-1; 7 positions agree with TRBD2. The CDR3 contains 15 residues. Germline V gene sequence: CDR1 MGHRA, CDR2 YSYEKL. Trimming removed 1 base from V and 6 bases from J; junction bases left unmatched: 6. The CDR3 sequence: CASSQGGGDTNEQFF. The CDR3 DNA reads as TGCGCCAGCAGCCAAGGTGGGGGGGATACCAATGAGCAGTTCTTC.